These T cell receptor beta chains were read from a single sample in a study of glioma-infiltrating T cells. Via MiXCR, TCRdb re-called the multiplex PCR reads, giving one row per CDR3 protein. The table lists 300,000 to 450,000 distinct CDR3 sequences, roughly two fifths of them singletons. The sample was glioma tissue, nonneoplastic brain tissue, or PBMCs (not recorded which). Every receptor here comes from a human donor with low-grade glioma or glioblastoma, undergoing nonglioma brain surgery, or in good health (not recorded which). Both conserved end residues are part of each CDR3. The order of the fields is V gene, clone size, J gene, CDR3 protein. The size entry is marked missing in some rows and otherwise reads once, few, many or a size class.

>TRBV7-6|.|TRBJ2-7
CASSLGGQPYEQYF
>TRBV29-1|few|TRBJ2-5
CSVEQRQETQYF
>TRBV18|few|TRBJ1-2
CASSPGQGPSYGYTF
>TRBV6-1|many|TRBJ2-7
CASSAMSGTGSYEQYF
>TRBV27|many|TRBJ1-5
CASRVAQGNQPQHF
>TRBV7-8|.|TRBJ2-7
CASSLGFAGGTYEQYF
>TRBV10-3|.|TRBJ1-1
CAIRNRGDTETFF
>TRBV7-9|few|TRBJ2-7
CASSPAGRAATYEQYF
>TRBV28|.|TRBJ1-2
CASRPGRGDNYGCTF
>TRBV18|few|TRBJ1-1
CASWAGRENTEAFF
>TRBV7-9|few|TRBJ1-1
CASSLVRTATEAFF